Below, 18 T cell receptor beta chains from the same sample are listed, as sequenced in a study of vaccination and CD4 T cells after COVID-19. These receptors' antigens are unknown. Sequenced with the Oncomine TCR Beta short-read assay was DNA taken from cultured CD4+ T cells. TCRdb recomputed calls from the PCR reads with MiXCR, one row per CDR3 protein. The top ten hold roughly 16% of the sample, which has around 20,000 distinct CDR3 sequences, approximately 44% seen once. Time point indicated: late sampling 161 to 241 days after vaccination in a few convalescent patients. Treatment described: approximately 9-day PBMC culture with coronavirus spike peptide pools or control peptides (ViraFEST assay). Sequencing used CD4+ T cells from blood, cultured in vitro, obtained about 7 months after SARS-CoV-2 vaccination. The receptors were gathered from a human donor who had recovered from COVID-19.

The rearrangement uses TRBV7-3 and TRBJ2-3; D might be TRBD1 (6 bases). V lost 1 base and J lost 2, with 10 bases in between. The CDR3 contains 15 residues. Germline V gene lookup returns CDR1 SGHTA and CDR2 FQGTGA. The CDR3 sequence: CASSLRGGSTDTQYF. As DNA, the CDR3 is TGTGCCAGCAGCTTAAGAGGGGGATCCACAGATACGCAGTATTTT. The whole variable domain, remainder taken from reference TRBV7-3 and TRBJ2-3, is GAGVSQTPSNKVTEKGKYVELRCDPISGHTALYWYRQSLGQGPEFLIYFQGTGAADDSGLPNDRFFAVRPEGSVSTLKIQRTERGDSAVYLCASSLRGGSTDTQYFGPGTRLTVL.

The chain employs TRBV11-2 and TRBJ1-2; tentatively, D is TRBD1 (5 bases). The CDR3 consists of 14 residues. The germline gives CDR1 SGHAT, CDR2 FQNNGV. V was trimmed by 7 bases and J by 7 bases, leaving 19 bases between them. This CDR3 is CASTRLRGAGGYTF. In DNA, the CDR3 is TGTGCCAGCACCAGACTGCGAGGGGCAGGTGGCTACACCTTC.

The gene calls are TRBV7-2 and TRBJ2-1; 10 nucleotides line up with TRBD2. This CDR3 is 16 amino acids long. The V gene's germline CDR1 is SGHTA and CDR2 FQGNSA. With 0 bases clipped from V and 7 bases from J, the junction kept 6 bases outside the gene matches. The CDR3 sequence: CASSLAERGGPNEQFF. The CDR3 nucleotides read TGTGCCAGCAGCTTAGCGGAGCGGGGGGGTCCGAATGAGCAGTTCTTC.

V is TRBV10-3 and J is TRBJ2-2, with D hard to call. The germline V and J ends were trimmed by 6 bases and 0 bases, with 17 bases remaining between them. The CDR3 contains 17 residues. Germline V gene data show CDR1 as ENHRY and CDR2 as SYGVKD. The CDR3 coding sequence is TGTGCCATCAGCAAACTCGACGTGGGCACGAACACCGGGGAGCTGTTTTTT. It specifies CAISKLDVGTNTGELFF.

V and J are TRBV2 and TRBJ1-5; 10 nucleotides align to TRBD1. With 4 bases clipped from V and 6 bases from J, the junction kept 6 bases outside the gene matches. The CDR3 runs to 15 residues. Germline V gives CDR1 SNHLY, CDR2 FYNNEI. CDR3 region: CASSGDRGHRQPQHF. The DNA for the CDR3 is TGTGCCAGCAGTGGCGACAGGGGGCATCGTCAGCCCCAGCATTTT.

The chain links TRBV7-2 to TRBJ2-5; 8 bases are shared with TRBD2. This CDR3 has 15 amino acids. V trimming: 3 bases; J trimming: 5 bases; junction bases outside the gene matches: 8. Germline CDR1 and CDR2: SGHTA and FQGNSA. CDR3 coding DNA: TGTGCCAGCAGCTTTTCCAGCGGGAGAGGGGAGACCCAGTACTTC. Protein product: CASSFSSGRGETQYF.

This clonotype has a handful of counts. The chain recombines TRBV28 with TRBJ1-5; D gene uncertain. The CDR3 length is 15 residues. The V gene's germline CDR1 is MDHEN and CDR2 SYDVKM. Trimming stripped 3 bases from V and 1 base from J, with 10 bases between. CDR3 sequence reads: CASSFLQRSNQPQHF. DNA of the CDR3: TGTGCCAGCAGTTTTCTGCAAAGAAGCAATCAGCCCCAGCATTTT.

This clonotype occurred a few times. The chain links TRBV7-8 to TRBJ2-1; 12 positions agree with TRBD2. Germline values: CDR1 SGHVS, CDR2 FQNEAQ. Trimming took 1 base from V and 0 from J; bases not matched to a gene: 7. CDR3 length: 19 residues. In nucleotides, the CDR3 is TGTGCCAGCAGCTTAGTCCCTAGCGGGGGGGGACGCTCCTACAATGAGCAGTTCTTC. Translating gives CASSLVPSGGGRSYNEQFF.

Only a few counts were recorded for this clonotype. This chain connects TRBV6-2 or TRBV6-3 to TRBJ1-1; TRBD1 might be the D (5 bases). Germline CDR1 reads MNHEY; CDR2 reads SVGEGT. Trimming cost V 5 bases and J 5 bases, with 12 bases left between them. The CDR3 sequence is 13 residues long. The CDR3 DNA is TGTGCCAGCAGTGAGCAGGGATGGACTGAAGCTTTCTTT. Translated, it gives CASSEQGWTEAFF.

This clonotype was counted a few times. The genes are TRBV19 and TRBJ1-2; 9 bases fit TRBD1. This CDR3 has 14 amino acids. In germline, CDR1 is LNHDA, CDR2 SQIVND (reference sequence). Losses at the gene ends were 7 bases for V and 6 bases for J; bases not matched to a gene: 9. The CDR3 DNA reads TGTGCCAGTAACCCCACAGGGGGCAAAAATGGCTACACCTTC. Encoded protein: CASNPTGGKNGYTF.

CDR3 amino acids: CASSQDPTLVYSYGELFF. The CDR3 DNA follows: TGCGCCAGCAGCCAAGATCCCACCCTAGTCTACTCCTACGGGGAGCTGTTTTTT. The chain employs TRBV4-1 and TRBJ2-2; D gene ambiguous. V was pared by 0 bases and J by 7 bases, with 21 bases between. The CDR3 has 18 amino acids. Germline CDR1 MGHRA, CDR2 YSYEKL.

The CDR3: CAWSVPGDGNQPQHF. CDR3 nucleotide sequence: TGTGCCTGGAGTGTACCAGGGGATGGGAATCAGCCCCAGCATTTT. The chain carries TRBV30 and TRBJ1-5, with D perhaps TRBD1 (6 bases). Germline assignment: CDR1 GTSNPN and CDR2 SVGIG (reference sequence). Trimming stripped 0 bases from V and 4 bases from J, with 13 bases between. This CDR3 has 15 amino acids. Full variable domain (outside the CDR3, taken from reference TRBV30 and TRBJ1-5): SQTIHQWPATLVQPVGSPLSLECTVEGTSNPNLYWYRQAAGRGLQLLFYSVGIGQISSEVPQNLSASRPQDRQFILSSKKLLLSDSGFYLCAWSVPGDGNQPQHFGDGTRLSIL.

The CDR3 spells CSAGTGGFYTEAFF. CDR3 in DNA: TGCAGTGCCGGGACAGGGGGCTTTTACACTGAAGCTTTCTTT. The chain recombines TRBV20-1 with TRBJ1-1; 12 bases match TRBD1. Germline assignment: CDR1 DFQATT and CDR2 SNEGSKA (reference sequence). The CDR3 contains 14 residues. V was clipped by 6 bases and J by 3 bases; unmatched bases: 5.

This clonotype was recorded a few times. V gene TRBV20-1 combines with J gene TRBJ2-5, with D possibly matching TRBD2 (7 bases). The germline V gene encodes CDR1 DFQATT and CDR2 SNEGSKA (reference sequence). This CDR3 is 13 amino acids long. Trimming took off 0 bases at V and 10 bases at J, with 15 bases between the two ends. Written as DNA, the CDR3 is TGCAGTGCTAGAGACGGGGGGCCCTCCCGCCAGTACTTC. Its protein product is CSARDGGPSRQYF.

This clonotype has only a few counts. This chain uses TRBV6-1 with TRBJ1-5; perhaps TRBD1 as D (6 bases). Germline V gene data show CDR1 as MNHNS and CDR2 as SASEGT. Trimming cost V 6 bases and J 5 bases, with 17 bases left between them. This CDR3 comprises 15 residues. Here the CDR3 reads CASSPTVRGDQPQHF. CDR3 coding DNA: TGTGCCAGCAGCCCGACAGTCAGGGGCGATCAGCCCCAGCATTTT.

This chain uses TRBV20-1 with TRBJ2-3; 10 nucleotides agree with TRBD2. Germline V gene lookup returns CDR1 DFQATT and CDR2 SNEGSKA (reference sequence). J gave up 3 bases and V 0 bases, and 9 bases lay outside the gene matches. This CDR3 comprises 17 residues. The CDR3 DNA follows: TGCAGTGCTAGAGATGAACCCCTAGCGGGAGTTACAGATACGCAGTATTTT. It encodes CSARDEPLAGVTDTQYF.

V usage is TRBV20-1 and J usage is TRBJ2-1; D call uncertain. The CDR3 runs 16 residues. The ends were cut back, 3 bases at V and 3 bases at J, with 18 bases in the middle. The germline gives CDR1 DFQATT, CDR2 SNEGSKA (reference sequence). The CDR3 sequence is CSASALLGSYYNEQFF. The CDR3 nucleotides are TGCAGTGCTAGTGCATTACTTGGAAGTTACTACAATGAGCAGTTCTTC.

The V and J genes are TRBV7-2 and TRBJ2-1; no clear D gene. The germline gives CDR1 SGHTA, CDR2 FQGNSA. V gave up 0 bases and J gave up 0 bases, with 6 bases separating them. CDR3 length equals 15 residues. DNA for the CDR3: TGTGCCAGCAGCTTAGCGGTGAGCTCCTACAATGAGCAGTTCTTC. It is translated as CASSLAVSSYNEQFF.